Detailed here is one TCR beta chain. Its antigen is unidentified. This specimen belongs to a study of cytomegalovirus exposure and HLA in healthy donors. Findings of the study overall: Most TCR sequences were rare, but some public TCRs occurred in many donors. Upon later analysis, HLA-associated TCR beta chains proved more clonally expanded than other, equally common chains. On later analysis, the bulk of CMV-associated TCR beta chains appeared to be HLA-restricted.

The PCR made use of 60 Vbeta and 13 Jbeta primers. Only in-frame clones appear in the TCRdb table, and some are missing; sequencing was by immunoSEQ multiplex PCR. The repertoire table contains about 64,000 clones. CDR1 SGHNT and CDR2 YENEEA come from the germline V gene. Germline trimming cut 5 bases from V and 5 bases from J; bases unmatched to any gene: 13. The CDR3 runs 16 residues. V gene TRBV11-3 combines with J gene TRBJ2-5, with 8 bases identical to TRBD2. Sequencing was performed on PBMCs. This receptor was obtained from a woman younger than 35 in good health and CMV-seronegative. CDR3 residues: CASSPPGAGVRETQYF. The CDR3 nucleotides are TGTGCCAGCAGCCCCCCGGGAGCGGGAGTCAGGGAGACCCAGTACTTC.